This TCR beta chain was sequenced in a study of neurological immune-mediated disorders. This clonotype was counted many times. Each CDR3 protein gets one entry after TCRdb re-called the 5' RACE reads with MiXCR. Of some 77,000 distinct CDR3 sequences listed, roughly 13% are singletons. The CDR3 has 14 amino acids. The V end lost 4 bases, the J end lost 2 bases, and 15 bases lay between the germline ends. Germline CDR1 is SQVTM and CDR2 is ANQGSEA. This sample's time point: longitudinal time-point 1 (baseline). Unsorted libraries came from 2 million PBMCs stored at -80 °C. The rearrangement uses TRBV29-1 and TRBJ2-7; D is undetermined. The sequence derives from a female donor with HTLV-1-associated myelopathy (HAM/TSP). Sequenced sample: PBMCs. The CDR3 DNA reads TGCAGCGTTGGAGGTCCGAACCCCCCCTACGAGCAGTACTTC. It specifies CSVGGPNPPYEQYF.